This T cell receptor (beta chain) was observed in a study of T cell clonotyping in hematopoietic cell transplantation. Blood collection times were about day -28 and days 30, 100, 180 posttransplant. Data came from immunoSEQ multiplex PCR; TCRdb stores just in-frame clones and leaves some out. The data contain some 29,000 clones, around 90% of them seen just once; the ten biggest clones take up roughly 10%. Notes on the study in general: Broader posttransplant TCR repertoire diversity was predicted by graft donor and pretransplant recipient Inverse Simpson Index values. Recipient TCR diversity dropped after transplant; expanded clonotypes rose from day 30 to 180.

This clone was seen once. Its target is not known. The germline gives CDR1 SGHTA, CDR2 FQGNSA. Trimming shortened V by 1 base and J by 8 bases, and 18 bases separated the two germline ends. The CDR3 covers 16 residues. The sequenced sample was PBMCs, obtained 100 days after allogeneic stem cell transplant. The receptor's source is a female patient in her 50s who had an allogeneic stem cell transplant from a related donor, so the T cells may come from the graft donor. Some clones in this sample may be carry-over from other donors' samples. This chain joins TRBV7-2 and TRBJ2-1; no clear D gene. The CDR3 region is CASSLVGGPLVDEQFF. The CDR3 bases are TGTGCCAGCAGCTTAGTTGGTGGGCCCCTCGTCGATGAGCAGTTCTTC. Drawing the rest from reference TRBV7-2 and TRBJ2-1, the complete variable domain is GAGVSQSPSNKVTEKGKDVELRCDPISGHTALYWYRQSLGQGLEFLIYFQGNSAPDKSGLPSDRFSAERTGGSVSTLTIQRTQQEDSAVYLCASSLVGGPLVDEQFFGPGTRLTVL.